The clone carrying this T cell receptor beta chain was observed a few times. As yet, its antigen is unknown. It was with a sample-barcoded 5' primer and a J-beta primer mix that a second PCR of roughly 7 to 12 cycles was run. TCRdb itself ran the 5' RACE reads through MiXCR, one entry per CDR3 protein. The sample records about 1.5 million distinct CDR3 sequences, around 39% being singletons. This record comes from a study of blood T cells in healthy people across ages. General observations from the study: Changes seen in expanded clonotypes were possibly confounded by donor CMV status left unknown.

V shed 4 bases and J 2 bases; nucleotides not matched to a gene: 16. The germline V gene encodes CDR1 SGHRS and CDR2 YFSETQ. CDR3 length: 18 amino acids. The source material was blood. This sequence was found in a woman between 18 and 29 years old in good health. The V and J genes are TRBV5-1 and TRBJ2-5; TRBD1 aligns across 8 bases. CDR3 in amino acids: CASSLGQGPLPLQETQYF. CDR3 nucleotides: TGCGCCAGCAGCCTCGGACAGGGTCCTCTCCCCCTTCAAGAGACCCAGTACTTC.